This TCR beta chain was profiled in a study of OX40 agonist ivuxolimab in advanced cancers. Study-level information: A mean age of about 56 years, range about 20 to 79, was recorded, and approximately 79% were male.

The assay was immunoSEQ multiplex PCR, and TCRdb's table has in-frame clones only and misses some. The repertoire holds roughly 57,000 clones, roughly nine tenths seen once, with 16% in the top ten. The CDR3 consists of 16 residues. Trimming took 2 bases from V and 0 from J, leaving 12 bases between them. Germline loops: CDR1 SEHNR, CDR2 FQNEAQ (reference sequence). The receptor's source is an adult with an advanced solid tumor such as melanoma, head and neck, liver or kidney cancer. The V gene is TRBV7-9, the J gene TRBJ2-3; no clear D gene. The sequences come from CD4+ or CD8+ T cells sorted from blood, collected in a trial of the OX40 agonist ivuxolimab. The CDR3 sequence: CASSLSVYSSTDTQYF. CDR3 coding DNA: TGTGCCAGCAGCTTAAGCGTCTACAGTAGCACAGATACGCAGTATTTT.